This T cell receptor beta chain was obtained from a study of naive and memory T cell subsets. The study's findings and limits: TCR abundance followed a power law differing between naive and memory subsets. RNA-based TCR counts may shift with T cell activation and differentiation.

Turning to this clonotype: Its antigen remains unidentified.

Both TRBC1 and TRBC2 were covered by a beta constant-region primer of two equimolar oligonucleotides. TCRdb ran MiXCR on the UMI-ligation and nested PCR reads and lists one entry per CDR3 protein. Of some 85,000 distinct CDR3 sequences listed, about 12% are singletons. The receptor was derived from a human donor in good health. Source material: central memory CD4+ T cells from blood.

The CDR3, as DNA: TGTGCCAGCAGTGAAAGGGGGACGGAGACCCAGTACTTC. Its protein is CASSERGTETQYF. The J gene is TRBJ2-5, the V gene TRBV2; D is perhaps TRBD1 (6 bases). CDR1 and CDR2 from the germline V gene are SNHLY and FYNNEI. The CDR3 is 13 residues long. V lost 2 bases to trimming and J lost 5 bases, with 9 bases between them.